This paragraph reports one T cell receptor (beta chain). The antigen remains undetermined. CDR1 is SGHRS, CDR2 YFSETQ, per germline. This CDR3 contains 15 residues. V lost 3 bases to trimming and J lost 6 bases; unmatched junction nucleotides: 5. This sample is drawn from a study of shared clonotypes between healthy human individuals. Turning to the study itself: Per donor, three plates held CD4 naive cells, three held CD4 memory, two held CD8 naive and one held CD8 memory. Study results and limitations: Sampling covered blood only; tissue repertoires likely differ.

Method: immunoSEQ multiplex PCR; TCRdb's copy keeps in-frame clones and lacks some. The repertoire holds hundreds of thousands of clones, with roughly 70% as singletons. The source material was memory CD4+ T cells sorted from blood. Subset in this sample: CD45RA-negative fraction. This sequence originates from a woman aged 30 to 39 in good health. This chain uses TRBV5-1 with TRBJ2-7, with 14 bases aligning to TRBD2. The CDR3 loop reads CASSWGLAGVVEQYF. CDR3 coding DNA: TGCGCCAGCAGCTGGGGACTAGCGGGAGTTGTCGAGCAGTACTTC. The full variable domain, with the rest looked up from reference TRBV5-1 and TRBJ2-7, is KAGVTQTPRYLIKTRGQQVTLSCSPISGHRSVSWYQQTPGQGLQFLFEYFSETQRNKGNFPGRFSGRQFSNSRSEMNVSTLELGDSALYLCASSWGLAGVVEQYFGPGTRLTVT.